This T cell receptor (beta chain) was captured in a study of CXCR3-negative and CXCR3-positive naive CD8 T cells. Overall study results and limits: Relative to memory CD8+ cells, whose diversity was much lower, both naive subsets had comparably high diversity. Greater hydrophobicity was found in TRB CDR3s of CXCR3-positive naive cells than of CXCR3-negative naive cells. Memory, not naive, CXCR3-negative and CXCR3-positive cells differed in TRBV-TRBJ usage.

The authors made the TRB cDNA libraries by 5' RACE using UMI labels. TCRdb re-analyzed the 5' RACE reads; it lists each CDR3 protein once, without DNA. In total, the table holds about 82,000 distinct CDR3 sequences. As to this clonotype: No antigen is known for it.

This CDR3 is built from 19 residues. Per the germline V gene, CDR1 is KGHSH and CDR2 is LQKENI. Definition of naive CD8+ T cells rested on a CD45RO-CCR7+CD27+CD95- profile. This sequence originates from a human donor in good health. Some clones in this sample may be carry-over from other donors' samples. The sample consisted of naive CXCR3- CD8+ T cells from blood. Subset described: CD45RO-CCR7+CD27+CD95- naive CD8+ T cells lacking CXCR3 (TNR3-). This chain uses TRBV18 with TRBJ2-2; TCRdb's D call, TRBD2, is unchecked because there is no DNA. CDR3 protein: CASSPRRTSWEVNTGELFF.